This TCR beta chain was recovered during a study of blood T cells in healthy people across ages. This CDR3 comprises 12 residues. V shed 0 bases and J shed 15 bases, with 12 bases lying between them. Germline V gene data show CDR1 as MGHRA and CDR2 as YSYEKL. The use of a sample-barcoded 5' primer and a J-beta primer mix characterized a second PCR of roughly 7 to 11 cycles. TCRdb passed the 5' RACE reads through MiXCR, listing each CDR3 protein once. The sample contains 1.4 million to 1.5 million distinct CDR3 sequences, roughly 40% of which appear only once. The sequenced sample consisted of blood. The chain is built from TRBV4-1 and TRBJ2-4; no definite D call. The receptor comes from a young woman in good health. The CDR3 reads CASSQDRRLLYF. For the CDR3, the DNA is TGCGCCAGCAGCCAAGATCGAAGGCTCCTGTACTTC.